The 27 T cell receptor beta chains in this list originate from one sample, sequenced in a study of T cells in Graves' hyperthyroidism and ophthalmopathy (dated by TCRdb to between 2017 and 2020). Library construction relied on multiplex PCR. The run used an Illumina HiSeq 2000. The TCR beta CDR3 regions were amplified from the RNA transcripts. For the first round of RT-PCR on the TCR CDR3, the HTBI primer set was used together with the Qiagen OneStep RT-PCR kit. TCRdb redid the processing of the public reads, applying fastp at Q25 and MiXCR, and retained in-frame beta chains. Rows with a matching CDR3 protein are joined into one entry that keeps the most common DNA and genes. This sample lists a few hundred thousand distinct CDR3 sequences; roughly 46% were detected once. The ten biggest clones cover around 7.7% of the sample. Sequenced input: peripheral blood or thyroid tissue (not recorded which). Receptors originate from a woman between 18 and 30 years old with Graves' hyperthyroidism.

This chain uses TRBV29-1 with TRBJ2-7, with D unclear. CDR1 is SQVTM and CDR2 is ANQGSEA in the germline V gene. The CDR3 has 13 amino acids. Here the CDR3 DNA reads TGCAGTGCTAGTGTTGGGTCTCAATACGAGCAGTACTTC. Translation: CSASVGSQYEQYF.

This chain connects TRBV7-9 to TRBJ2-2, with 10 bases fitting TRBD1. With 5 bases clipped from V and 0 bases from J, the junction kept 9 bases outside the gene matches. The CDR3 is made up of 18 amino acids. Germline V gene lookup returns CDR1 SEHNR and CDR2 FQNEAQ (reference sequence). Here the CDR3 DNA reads TGTGCCAGCAGCGTAGATGGACAGGGGGGAACGAACACCGGGGAGCTGTTTTTT. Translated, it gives CASSVDGQGGTNTGELFF.

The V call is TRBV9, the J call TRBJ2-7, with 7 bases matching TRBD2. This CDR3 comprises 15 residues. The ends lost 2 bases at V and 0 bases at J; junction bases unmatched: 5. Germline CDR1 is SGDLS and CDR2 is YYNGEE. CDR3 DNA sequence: TGTGCCAGCAGCGTTGGGGGGGGGGGCTCCTACGAGCAGTACTTC. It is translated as CASSVGGGGSYEQYF.

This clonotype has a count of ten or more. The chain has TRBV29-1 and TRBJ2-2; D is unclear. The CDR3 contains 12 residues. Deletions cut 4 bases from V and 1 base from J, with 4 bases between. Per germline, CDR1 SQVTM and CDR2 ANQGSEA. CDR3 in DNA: TGCAGCGTTGGTGTGAACACCGGGGAGCTGTTTTTT. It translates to CSVGVNTGELFF.

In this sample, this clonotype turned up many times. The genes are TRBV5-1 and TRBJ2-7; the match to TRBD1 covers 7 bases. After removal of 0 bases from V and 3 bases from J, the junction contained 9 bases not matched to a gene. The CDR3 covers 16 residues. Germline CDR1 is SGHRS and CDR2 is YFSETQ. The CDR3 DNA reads TGCGCCAGCAGCTTGGGGTACAGGGGTCGTTACTACGAGCAGTACTTC. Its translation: CASSLGYRGRYYEQYF.

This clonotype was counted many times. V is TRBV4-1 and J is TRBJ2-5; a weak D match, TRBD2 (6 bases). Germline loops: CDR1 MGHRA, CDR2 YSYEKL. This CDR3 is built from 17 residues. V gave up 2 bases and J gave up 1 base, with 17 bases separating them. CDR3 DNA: TGCGCCAGCAGCCAAACGAGTAGCGGAATTATCCAAGAGACCCAGTACTTC. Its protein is CASSQTSSGIIQETQYF.

The CDR3 DNA reads TGTGCCAGTAGTTCGGGGACTCAAGTCTCGGAGCAGTTCTTC. It yields the protein CASSSGTQVSEQFF. The rearrangement links TRBV19 to TRBJ2-1; D perhaps matches TRBD2 (6 bases). CDR1 and CDR2 (germline): LNHDA, SQIVND (reference sequence). CDR3 length: 14 amino acids. The V end was cut by 5 bases, the J end by 10 bases, with 18 bases between.

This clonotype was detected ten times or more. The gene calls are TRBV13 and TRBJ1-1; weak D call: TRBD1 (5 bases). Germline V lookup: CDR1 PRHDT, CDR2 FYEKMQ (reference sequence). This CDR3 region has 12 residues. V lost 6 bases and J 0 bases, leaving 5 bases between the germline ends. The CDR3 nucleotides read TGTGCCAGCAGGACAGTGAACACTGAAGCTTTCTTT. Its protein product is CASRTVNTEAFF. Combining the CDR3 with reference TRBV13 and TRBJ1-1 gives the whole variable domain AAGVIQSPRHLIKEKRETATLKCYPIPRHDTVYWYQQGPGQDPQFLISFYEKMQSDKGSIPDRFSAQQFSDYHSELNMSSLELGDSALYFCASRTVNTEAFFGQGTRLTVV.

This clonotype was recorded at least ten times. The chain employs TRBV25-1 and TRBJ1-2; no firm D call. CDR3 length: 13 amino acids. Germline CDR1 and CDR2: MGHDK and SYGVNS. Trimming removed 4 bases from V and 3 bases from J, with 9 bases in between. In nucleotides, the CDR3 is TGTGCCAGCAGTGGGCAGAGTTACTATGGCTACACCTTC. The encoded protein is CASSGQSYYGYTF.

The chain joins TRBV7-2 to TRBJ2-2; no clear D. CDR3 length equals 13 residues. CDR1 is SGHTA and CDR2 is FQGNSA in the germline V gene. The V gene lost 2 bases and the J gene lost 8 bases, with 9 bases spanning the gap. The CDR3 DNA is TGTGCCAGCAGCTTATTCGGCAGGGGGGAGCTGTTTTTT. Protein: CASSLFGRGELFF. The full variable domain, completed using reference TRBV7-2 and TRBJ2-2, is GAGVSQSPSNKVTEKGKDVELRCDPISGHTALYWYRQSLGQGLEFLIYFQGNSAPDKSGLPSDRFSAERTGGSVSTLTIQRTQQEDSAVYLCASSLFGRGELFFGEGSRLTVL.

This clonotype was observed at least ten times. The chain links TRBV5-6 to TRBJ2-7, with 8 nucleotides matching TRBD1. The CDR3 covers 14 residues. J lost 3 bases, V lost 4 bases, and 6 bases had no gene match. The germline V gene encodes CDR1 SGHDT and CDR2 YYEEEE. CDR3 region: CASSKRQGSYEQYF. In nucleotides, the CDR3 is TGTGCCAGCAGCAAAAGACAGGGGAGCTACGAGCAGTACTTC.

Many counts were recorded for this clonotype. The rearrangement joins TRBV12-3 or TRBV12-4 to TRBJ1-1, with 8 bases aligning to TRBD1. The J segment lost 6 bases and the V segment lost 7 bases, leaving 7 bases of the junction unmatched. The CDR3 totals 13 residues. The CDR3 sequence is CASISIQGAEAFF. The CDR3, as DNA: TGTGCCAGCATCTCAATACAGGGGGCTGAAGCTTTCTTT.

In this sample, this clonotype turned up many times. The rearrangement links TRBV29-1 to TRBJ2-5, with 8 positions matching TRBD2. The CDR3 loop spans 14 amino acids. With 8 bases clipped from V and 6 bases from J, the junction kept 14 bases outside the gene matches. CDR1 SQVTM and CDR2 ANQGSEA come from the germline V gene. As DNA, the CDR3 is TGCAGCTCCGAGGAGGGGACTAGTTCCAAGACCCAGTACTTC. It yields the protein CSSEEGTSSKTQYF.

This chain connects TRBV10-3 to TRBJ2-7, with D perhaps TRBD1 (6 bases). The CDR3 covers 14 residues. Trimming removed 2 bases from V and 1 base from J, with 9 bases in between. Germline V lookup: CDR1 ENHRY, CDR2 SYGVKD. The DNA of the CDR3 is TGTGCCATCAGTGAGGGACAGCGATCCTACGAGCAGTACTTC. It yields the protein CAISEGQRSYEQYF.

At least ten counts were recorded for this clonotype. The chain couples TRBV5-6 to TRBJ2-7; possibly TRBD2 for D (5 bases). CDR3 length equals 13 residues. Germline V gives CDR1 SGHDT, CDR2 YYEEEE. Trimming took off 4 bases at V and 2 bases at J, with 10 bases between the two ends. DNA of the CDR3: TGTGCCAGCAGCCCACTAGTTCCCTACGAGCAGTACTTC. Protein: CASSPLVPYEQYF.

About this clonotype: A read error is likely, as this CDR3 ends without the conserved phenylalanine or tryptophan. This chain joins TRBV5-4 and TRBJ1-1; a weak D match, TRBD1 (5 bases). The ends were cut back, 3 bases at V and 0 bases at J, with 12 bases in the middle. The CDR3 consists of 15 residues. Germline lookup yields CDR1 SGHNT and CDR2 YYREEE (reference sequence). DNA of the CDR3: TGTGCCAGCAGCTCGCAGGGACTACTGAACACTGAAGCTTTCTCT. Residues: CASSSQGLLNTEAFS.

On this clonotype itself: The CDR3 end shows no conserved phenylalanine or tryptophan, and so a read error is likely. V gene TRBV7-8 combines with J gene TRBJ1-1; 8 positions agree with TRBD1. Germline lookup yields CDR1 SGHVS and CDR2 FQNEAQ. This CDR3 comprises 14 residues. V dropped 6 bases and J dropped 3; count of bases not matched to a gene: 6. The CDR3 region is CASSLTGDDTEAFL. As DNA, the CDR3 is TGTGCCAGCAGTTTGACAGGGGATGACACTGAAGCTTTCCTT.

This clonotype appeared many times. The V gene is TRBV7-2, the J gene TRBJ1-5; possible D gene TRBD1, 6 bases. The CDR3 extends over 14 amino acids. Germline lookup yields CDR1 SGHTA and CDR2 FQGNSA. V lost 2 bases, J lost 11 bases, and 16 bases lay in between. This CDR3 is CASSLFWTDSAQHF. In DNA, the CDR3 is TGTGCCAGCAGCTTATTTTGGACAGATTCGGCCCAGCATTTT. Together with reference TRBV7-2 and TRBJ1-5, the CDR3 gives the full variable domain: GAGVSQSPSNKVTEKGKDVELRCDPISGHTALYWYRQSLGQGLEFLIYFQGNSAPDKSGLPSDRFSAERTGGSVSTLTIQRTQQEDSAVYLCASSLFWTDSAQHFGDGTRLSIL.

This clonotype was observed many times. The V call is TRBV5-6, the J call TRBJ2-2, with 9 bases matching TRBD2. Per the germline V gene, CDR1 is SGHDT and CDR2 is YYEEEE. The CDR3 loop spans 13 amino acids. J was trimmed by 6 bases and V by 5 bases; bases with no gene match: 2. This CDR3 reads CASRIAGAGELFF. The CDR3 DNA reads TGTGCCAGCAGAATAGCGGGAGCCGGGGAGCTGTTTTTT.

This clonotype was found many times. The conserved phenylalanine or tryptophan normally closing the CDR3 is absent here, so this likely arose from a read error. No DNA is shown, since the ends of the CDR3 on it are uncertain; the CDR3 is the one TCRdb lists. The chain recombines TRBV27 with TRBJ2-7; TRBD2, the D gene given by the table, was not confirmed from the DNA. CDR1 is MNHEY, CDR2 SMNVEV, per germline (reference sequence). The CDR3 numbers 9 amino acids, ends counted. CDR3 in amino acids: CASRKGLAG.

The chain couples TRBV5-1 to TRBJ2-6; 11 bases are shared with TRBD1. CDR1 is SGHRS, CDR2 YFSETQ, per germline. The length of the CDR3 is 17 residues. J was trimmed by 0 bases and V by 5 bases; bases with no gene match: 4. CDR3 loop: CASRAGTGGSGANVLTF. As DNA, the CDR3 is TGCGCCAGCAGGGCCGGGACAGGGGGCTCTGGGGCCAACGTCCTGACTTTC.

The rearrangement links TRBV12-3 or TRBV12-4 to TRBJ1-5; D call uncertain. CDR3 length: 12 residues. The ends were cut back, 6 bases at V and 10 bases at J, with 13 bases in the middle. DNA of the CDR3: TGTGCCAGCAGAAATCCGGGTCCTCCCCAGCATTTT. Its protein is CASRNPGPPQHF.

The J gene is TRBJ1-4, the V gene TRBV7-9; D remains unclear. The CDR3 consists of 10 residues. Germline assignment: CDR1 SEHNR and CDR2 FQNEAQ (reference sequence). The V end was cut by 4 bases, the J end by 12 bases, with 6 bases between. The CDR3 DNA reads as TGTGCCAGCAGCTCATCTCAACTGTTTTTT. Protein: CASSSSQLFF.

CDR3 sequence (DNA): TGTGCCAGCGCCCGATTGGGGGGAACCTACGAGCAGTACTTC. Its protein product is CASARLGGTYEQYF. This chain joins TRBV2 and TRBJ2-7, with D possibly TRBD2 on 6 matching bases. V was cut by 8 bases and J by 2 bases, with 16 bases left in between. The CDR3 is 14 residues long. The germline V gene has CDR1 SNHLY and CDR2 FYNNEI. Drawing the rest from reference TRBV2 and TRBJ2-7, the complete variable domain is EPEVTQTPSHQVTQMGQEVILRCVPISNHLYFYWYRQILGQKVEFLVSFYNNEISEKSEIFDDQFSVERPDGSNFTLKIRSTKLEDSAMYFCASARLGGTYEQYFGPGTRLTVT.

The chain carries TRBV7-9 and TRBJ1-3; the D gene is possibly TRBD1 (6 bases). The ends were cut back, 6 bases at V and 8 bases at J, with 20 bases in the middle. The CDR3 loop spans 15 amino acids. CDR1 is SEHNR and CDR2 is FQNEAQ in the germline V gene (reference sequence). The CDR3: CASSLPDRKGYTIYF. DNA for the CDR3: TGTGCCAGCAGTTTACCCGACAGGAAGGGCTACACCATATATTTT.

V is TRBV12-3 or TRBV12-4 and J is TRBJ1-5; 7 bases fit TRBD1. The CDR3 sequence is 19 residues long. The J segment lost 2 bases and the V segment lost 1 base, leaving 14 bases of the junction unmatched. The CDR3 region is CASSLEAREGALGNQPQHF. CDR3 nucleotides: TGTGCCAGCAGTTTAGAGGCGAGGGAGGGGGCGTTGGGCAATCAGCCCCAGCATTTT.

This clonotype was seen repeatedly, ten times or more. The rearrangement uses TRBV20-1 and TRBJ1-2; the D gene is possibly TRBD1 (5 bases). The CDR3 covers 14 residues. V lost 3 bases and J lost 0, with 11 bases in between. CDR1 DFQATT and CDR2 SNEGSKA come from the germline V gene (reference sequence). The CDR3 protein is CSARERGTNYGYTF. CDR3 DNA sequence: TGCAGTGCTAGGGAGAGGGGTACTAACTATGGCTACACCTTC.